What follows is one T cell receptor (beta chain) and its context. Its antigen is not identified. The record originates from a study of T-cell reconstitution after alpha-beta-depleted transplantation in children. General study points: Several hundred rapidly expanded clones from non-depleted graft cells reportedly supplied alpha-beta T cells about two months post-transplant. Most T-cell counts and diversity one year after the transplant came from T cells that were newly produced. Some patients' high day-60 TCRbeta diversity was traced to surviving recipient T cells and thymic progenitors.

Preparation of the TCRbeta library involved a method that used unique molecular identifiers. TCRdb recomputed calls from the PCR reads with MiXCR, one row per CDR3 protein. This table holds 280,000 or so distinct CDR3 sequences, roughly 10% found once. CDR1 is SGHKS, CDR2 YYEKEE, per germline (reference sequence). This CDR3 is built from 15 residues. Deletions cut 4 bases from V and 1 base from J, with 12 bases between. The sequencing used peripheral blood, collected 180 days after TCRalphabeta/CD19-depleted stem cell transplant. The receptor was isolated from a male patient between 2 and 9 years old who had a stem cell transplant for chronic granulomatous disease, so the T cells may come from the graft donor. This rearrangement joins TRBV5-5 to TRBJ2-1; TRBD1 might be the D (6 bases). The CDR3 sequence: CASSRTEKSYNEQFF. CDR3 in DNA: TGTGCCAGCAGCCGGACAGAGAAGTCCTACAATGAGCAGTTCTTC. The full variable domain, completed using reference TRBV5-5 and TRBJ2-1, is DAGVTQSPTHLIKTRGQQVTLRCSPISGHKSVSWYQQVLGQGPQFIFQYYEKEERGRGNFPDRFSARQFPNYSSELNVNALLLGDSALYLCASSRTEKSYNEQFFGPGTRLTVL.